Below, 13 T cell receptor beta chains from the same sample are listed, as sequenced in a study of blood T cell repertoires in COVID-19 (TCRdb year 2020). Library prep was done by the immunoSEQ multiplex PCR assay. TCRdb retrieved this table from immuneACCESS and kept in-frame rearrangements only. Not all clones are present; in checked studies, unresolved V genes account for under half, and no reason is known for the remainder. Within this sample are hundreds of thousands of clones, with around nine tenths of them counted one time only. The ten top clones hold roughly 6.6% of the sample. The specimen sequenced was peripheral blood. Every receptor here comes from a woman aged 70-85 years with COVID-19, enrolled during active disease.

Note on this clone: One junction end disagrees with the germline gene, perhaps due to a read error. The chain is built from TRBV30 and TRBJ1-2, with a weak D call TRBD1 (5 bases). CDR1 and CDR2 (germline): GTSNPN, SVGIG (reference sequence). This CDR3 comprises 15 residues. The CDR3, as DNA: TGTGCCTGGAGTGTAGATGGGGCGGGAGCGGCAGCCGGTAAATTC. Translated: CAWSVDGAGAAAGKF.

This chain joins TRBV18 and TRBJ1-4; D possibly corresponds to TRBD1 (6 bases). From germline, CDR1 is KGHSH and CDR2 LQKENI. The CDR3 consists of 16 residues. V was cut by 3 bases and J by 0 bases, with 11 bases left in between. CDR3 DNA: TGTGCCAGCTCACCGGACAGTCCCGCAACTAATGAAAAACTGTTTTTT. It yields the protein CASSPDSPATNEKLFF.

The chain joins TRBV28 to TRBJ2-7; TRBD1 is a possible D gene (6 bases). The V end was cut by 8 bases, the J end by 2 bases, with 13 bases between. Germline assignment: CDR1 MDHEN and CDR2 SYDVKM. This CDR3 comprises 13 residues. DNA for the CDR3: TGTGCCAGCGGATTACAGGGACCCTACGAGCAGTACTTC. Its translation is CASGLQGPYEQYF.

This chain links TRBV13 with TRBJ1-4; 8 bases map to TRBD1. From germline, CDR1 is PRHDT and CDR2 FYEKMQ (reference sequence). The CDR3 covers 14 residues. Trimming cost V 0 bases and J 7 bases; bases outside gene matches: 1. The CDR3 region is CASSLGDRVEKLFF. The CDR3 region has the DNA TGTGCCAGCAGCTTAGGGGACAGGGTTGAAAAACTGTTTTTT.

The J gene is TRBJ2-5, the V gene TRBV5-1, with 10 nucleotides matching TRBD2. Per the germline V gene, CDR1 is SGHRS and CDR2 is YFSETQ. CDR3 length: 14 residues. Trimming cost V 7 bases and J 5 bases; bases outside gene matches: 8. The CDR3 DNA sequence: TGCGCCAGCGAAGCACTAGCGGGGACGGAGACCCAGTACTTC. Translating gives CASEALAGTETQYF.

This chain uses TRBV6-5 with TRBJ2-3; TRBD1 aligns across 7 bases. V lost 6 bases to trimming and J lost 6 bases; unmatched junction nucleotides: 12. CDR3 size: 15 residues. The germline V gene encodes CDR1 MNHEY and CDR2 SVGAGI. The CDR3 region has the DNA TGTGCCAGCAGGTATAGACAGGGTGGAGGTGATACGCAGTATTTT. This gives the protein CASRYRQGGGDTQYF.

CDR3 sequence reads: CASTGRTGGNEKLFF. The DNA for the CDR3 is TGTGCCAGCACCGGAAGGACAGGGGGAAACGAAAAACTGTTTTTT. V and J are TRBV2 and TRBJ1-4; 10 bases align to TRBD1. The ends lost 7 bases at V and 8 bases at J; junction bases unmatched: 10. This CDR3 contains 15 residues. The germline V gene has CDR1 SNHLY and CDR2 FYNNEI.

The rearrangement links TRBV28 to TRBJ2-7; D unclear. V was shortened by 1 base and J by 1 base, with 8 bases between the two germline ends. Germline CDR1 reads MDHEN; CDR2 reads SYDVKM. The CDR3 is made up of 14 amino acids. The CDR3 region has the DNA TGTGCCAGCAGTTTATCGACGGGTTCCTACGAGCAGTACTTC. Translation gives CASSLSTGSYEQYF.

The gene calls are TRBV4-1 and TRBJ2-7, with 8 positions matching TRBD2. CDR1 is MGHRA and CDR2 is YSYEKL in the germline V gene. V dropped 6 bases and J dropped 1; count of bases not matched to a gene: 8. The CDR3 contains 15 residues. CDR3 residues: CASSLSGAPSYEQYF. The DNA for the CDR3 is TGCGCCAGCAGTCTTAGCGGGGCACCATCCTACGAGCAGTACTTC.

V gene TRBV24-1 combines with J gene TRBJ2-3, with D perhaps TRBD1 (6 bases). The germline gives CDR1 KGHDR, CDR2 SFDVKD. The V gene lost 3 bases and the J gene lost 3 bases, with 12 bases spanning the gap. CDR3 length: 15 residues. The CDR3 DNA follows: TGTGCCACCAGTGATCCAGGGGAAGTAACAGATACGCAGTATTTT. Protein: CATSDPGEVTDTQYF.

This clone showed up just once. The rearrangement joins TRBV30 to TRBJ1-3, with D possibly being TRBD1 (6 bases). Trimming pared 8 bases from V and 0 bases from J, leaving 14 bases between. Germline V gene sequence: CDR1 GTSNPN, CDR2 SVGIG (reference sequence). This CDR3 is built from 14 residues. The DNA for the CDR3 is TGTGCCGGTAGTACAGGGAACTCTGGAAACACCATATATTTT. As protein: CAGSTGNSGNTIYF. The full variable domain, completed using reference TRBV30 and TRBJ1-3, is SQTIHQWPATLVQPVGSPLSLECTVEGTSNPNLYWYRQAAGRGLQLLFYSVGIGQISSEVPQNLSASRPQDRQFILSSKKLLLSDSGFYLCAGSTGNSGNTIYFGEGSWLTVV.

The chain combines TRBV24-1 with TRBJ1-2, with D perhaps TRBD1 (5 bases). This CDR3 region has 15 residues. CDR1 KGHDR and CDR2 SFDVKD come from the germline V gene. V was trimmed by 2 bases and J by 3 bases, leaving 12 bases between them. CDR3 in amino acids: CATSDSSQGYYGYTF. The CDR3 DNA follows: TGTGCCACCAGTGATTCATCGCAGGGTTACTATGGCTACACCTTC.

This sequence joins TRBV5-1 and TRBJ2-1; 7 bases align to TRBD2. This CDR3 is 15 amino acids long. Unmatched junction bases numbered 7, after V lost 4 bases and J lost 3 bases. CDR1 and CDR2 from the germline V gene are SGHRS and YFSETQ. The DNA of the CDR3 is TGCGCCAGCAGCAACGGGGGAGGGAACTACAATGAGCAGTTCTTC. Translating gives CASSNGGGNYNEQFF.